The 30 T cell receptor beta chains presented below share a single source sample, sequenced in a study of shared clonotypes between healthy human individuals. This table comes from immunoSEQ multiplex PCR, and its TCRdb copy is limited to in-frame clones, with some not included. The sample lists 850,000 to 1,100,000 clones; 60% to 80% were seen once. Sample: memory CD4+ T cells from PBMCs. Specified subset: CD45RA-negative fraction. The source is a man younger than 35 in good health. Some clones in this sample may be carry-over from other donors' samples.

This chain links TRBV15 with TRBJ2-2, with D unresolved. Trimming removed 0 bases at V and 0 bases at J, with 14 bases between. Per the germline V gene, CDR1 is LNHNV and CDR2 is YYDKDF (reference sequence). This CDR3 has 18 residues. The CDR3 DNA reads TGTGCCACCAGCAGAGATCGAATGGGCAGGACGAACACCGGGGAGCTGTTTTTT. This encodes CATSRDRMGRTNTGELFF.

This rearrangement joins TRBV30 to TRBJ1-5; a weak D match, TRBD1 (5 bases). The germline V gene encodes CDR1 GTSNPN and CDR2 SVGIG (reference sequence). This CDR3 contains 15 residues. Trimming removed 2 bases at V and 0 bases at J, with 11 bases between. For the CDR3, the DNA is TGTGCCTGGAGTCCCGGGACGAATAGCAATCAGCCCCAGCATTTT. It specifies CAWSPGTNSNQPQHF.

The J gene is TRBJ2-2, the V gene TRBV15, with D unclear. V gave up 0 bases and J gave up 6 bases, with 23 bases separating them. This CDR3 is built from 19 residues. Germline values: CDR1 LNHNV, CDR2 YYDKDF (reference sequence). The chain's CDR3 is CATSRESFKAALAPGELFF. The DNA of the CDR3 is TGTGCCACCAGCAGAGAAAGTTTCAAGGCGGCCCTCGCCCCCGGGGAGCTGTTTTTT.

The chain combines TRBV7-9 with TRBJ2-5; TRBD1 is a possible D gene (5 bases). The V gene's germline CDR1 is SEHNR and CDR2 FQNEAQ (reference sequence). This CDR3 is 12 amino acids long. V was cut by 5 bases and J by 5 bases, with 9 bases left in between. CDR3 sequence (DNA): TGTGCCAGCAGCCAGGGCCGGGAGACCCAGTACTTC. It yields the protein CASSQGRETQYF.

V and J are TRBV19 and TRBJ1-2; D possibly corresponds to TRBD1 (5 bases). Germline V gene sequence: CDR1 LNHDA, CDR2 SQIVND (reference sequence). V was pared by 5 bases and J by 9 bases, with 10 bases between. The CDR3 extends over 11 amino acids. This CDR3 is CASSRDGSYTF. The CDR3 nucleotides read TGTGCCAGTAGTCGGGACGGGAGCTACACCTTC.

The sample holds one count of this clone. The V call is TRBV25-1, the J call TRBJ1-1; possible D gene TRBD1, 5 bases. Looked up from germline, CDR1 is MGHDK and CDR2 is SYGVNS. The CDR3 covers 15 residues. Trimming left V 7 bases short and J 0 bases short, with 15 bases between. The CDR3, as DNA: TGTGCCAGCACGCCGGGACGATCTATGAACACTGAAGCTTTCTTT. The encoded protein is CASTPGRSMNTEAFF.

This clone was seen just once. The chain uses TRBV7-9 and TRBJ2-1; TRBD2 agrees at 11 bases. The CDR3 runs 16 residues. Germline V lookup: CDR1 SEHNR, CDR2 FQNEAQ (reference sequence). The V and J ends lost 4 bases and 6 bases, in that order; junction bases with no gene match: 8. DNA of the CDR3: TGTGCCAGCAGCTATCACCCGGGACTAGCGGTCAATGAGCAGTTCTTC. Its translation is CASSYHPGLAVNEQFF.

The J gene is TRBJ2-1, the V gene TRBV30; tentatively, D is TRBD1 (6 bases). The V and J ends lost 3 bases and 9 bases respectively, with 15 bases between them. This CDR3 spans 13 amino acids. Per the germline V gene, CDR1 is GTSNPN and CDR2 is SVGIG (reference sequence). CDR3 bases: TGTGCCTGGAGGCGAGGGGGTCTGGGTGAGCAGTTCTTC. Amino acid sequence: CAWRRGGLGEQFF.

The chain recombines TRBV5-4 with TRBJ2-2, with TRBD2 matching over 10 bases. The CDR3 covers 16 residues. The J segment lost 1 base and the V segment lost 4 bases, leaving 4 bases of the junction unmatched. Germline lookup yields CDR1 SGHNT and CDR2 YYREEE (reference sequence). The CDR3 loop reads CASSRPSGGNTGELFF. The CDR3 coding sequence is TGTGCCAGCAGCCGCCCTAGCGGGGGGAACACCGGGGAGCTGTTTTTT. Combining the CDR3 with reference TRBV5-4 and TRBJ2-2 gives the whole variable domain ETGVTQSPTHLIKTRGQQVTLRCSSQSGHNTVSWYQQALGQGPQFIFQYYREEENGRGNFPPRFSGLQFPNYSSELNVNALELDDSALYLCASSRPSGGNTGELFFGEGSRLTVL.

On this clone: The same CDR3 is also encoded by other DNA sequences in this sample. The V gene is TRBV18, the J gene TRBJ2-2; a weak D match, TRBD1 (7 bases). Between the trimmed V and J ends, which lost 3 bases and 1 base, there was a span of 12 bases. The germline V gene has CDR1 KGHSH and CDR2 LQKENI. The CDR3 is 16 residues long. The CDR3 DNA reads as TGTGCCAGCTCACCCCTGCAGGGGGGGAACACCGGGGAGCTGTTTTTT. Translation: CASSPLQGGNTGELFF.

The chain recombines TRBV28 with TRBJ2-7, with D unresolved. V lost 8 bases to trimming and J lost 4 bases, with 18 bases between them. From germline, CDR1 is MDHEN and CDR2 SYDVKM. This CDR3 spans 14 amino acids. The CDR3 is CASHSSWRSYEQYF. The CDR3 DNA follows: TGTGCCAGCCACTCGTCGTGGCGGTCGTACGAGCAGTACTTC.

This clone was detected once. The chain couples TRBV9 to TRBJ1-4, with 9 bases lining up with TRBD1. Germline CDR1 is SGDLS and CDR2 is YYNGEE. Losses at the gene ends were 3 bases for V and 5 bases for J; bases not matched to a gene: 8. The CDR3 loop spans 16 amino acids. The CDR3 sequence is CASSATAGTGNEKLFF. The CDR3 coding sequence is TGTGCCAGCAGCGCCACCGCCGGGACAGGGAATGAAAAACTGTTTTTT.

The genes are TRBV30 and TRBJ1-5; 7 positions agree with TRBD1. J lost 1 base, V lost 0 bases, and 6 bases had no gene match. Germline CDR1 and CDR2: GTSNPN and SVGIG (reference sequence). The CDR3 extends over 16 amino acids. The chain's CDR3 is CAWSVKTGLSNQPQHF. The CDR3 bases are TGTGCCTGGAGTGTAAAGACAGGGCTAAGCAATCAGCCCCAGCATTTT.

This clone came up a few times. V gene TRBV15 combines with J gene TRBJ1-4; a possible D gene is TRBD1 (6 bases). The CDR3 is made up of 16 amino acids. V was trimmed by 4 bases and J by 8 bases, leaving 20 bases between them. Germline assignment: CDR1 LNHNV and CDR2 YYDKDF (reference sequence). This chain's CDR3 is CATSNVLGGLREKLFF. The CDR3 bases are TGTGCCACCAGCAACGTACTAGGGGGGCTTCGAGAAAAACTGTTTTTT.

This chain joins TRBV5-4 and TRBJ2-7; D is uncertain. This CDR3 is 14 amino acids long. CDR1 and CDR2 from the germline V gene are SGHNT and YYREEE (reference sequence). Trimming stripped 4 bases from V and 2 bases from J, with 13 bases between. The CDR3 sequence is CASSPEGRTYEQYF. The CDR3 coding sequence is TGTGCCAGCAGCCCCGAAGGGCGGACCTACGAGCAGTACTTC.

The chain recombines TRBV5-1 with TRBJ2-7; D is possibly TRBD1 (5 bases). Germline CDR1 reads SGHRS; CDR2 reads YFSETQ. The CDR3 totals 14 residues. Trimming removed 5 bases at V and 5 bases at J, with 17 bases between. The CDR3 loop is CASRRRQPSDEQYF. CDR3 bases: TGCGCCAGCAGACGTAGACAGCCATCCGACGAGCAGTACTTC.

In regard to this clone: A much larger clone is a single base away; this may be a read error. This specimen includes other DNA sequences encoding the same CDR3. The rearrangement joins TRBV7-2 to TRBJ1-1; a possible D gene is TRBD1 (5 bases). Germline V gene sequence: CDR1 SGHTA, CDR2 FQGNSA. This CDR3 is built from 13 residues. V was clipped by 4 bases and J by 1 base, with 7 bases between them. This CDR3 is CASSSQENTEAFF. In DNA form, the CDR3 reads TGTGCCAGCAGCTCACAGGAGAACACTGAAGCTTTCTTT.

This clone was recorded once. The chain links TRBV7-2 to TRBJ2-2, with a tentative D call TRBD1 (5 bases). This CDR3 comprises 14 residues. Germline CDR1 and CDR2: SGHTA and FQGNSA. V shed 5 bases and J shed 1 base, with 8 bases lying between them. The CDR3 region is CASSKTGNTGELFF. The DNA for the CDR3 is TGTGCCAGCAGCAAAACAGGGAACACCGGGGAGCTGTTTTTT.

This clone was seen more than once but under ten times. Here the CDR3 DNA reads TGTGCCAGCAGCCAAGTAGGCCGCGGACTAGCGGGACTTAACACCGGGGAGCTGTTTTTT. Residues: CASSQVGRGLAGLNTGELFF. The chain recombines TRBV4-2 with TRBJ2-2; TRBD2 agrees at 12 bases. Germline V gene sequence: CDR1 LGHNA, CDR2 YNFKEQ. After removal of 1 base from V and 2 bases from J, the junction contained 11 bases not matched to a gene. The CDR3 runs 20 residues.

The chain joins TRBV29-1 to TRBJ2-5, with TRBD1 identical over 9 bases. The J call may be faulty, since TRBJ2-7 better matches the DNA end. Germline lookup yields CDR1 SQVTM and CDR2 ANQGSEA. This CDR3 is built from 15 residues. The CDR3: CSVVYGGTGIYEQYF. Here the CDR3 DNA reads TGCAGCGTTGTATACGGGGGGACAGGGATCTACGAGCAGTACTTC.

The chain links TRBV7-9 to TRBJ2-7; TRBD1 might be the D (6 bases). Germline V gene sequence: CDR1 SEHNR, CDR2 FQNEAQ (reference sequence). This CDR3 comprises 15 residues. V was cut by 2 bases and J by 3 bases, with 14 bases left in between. The CDR3 sequence: CASSLNTGLGYEQYF. DNA for the CDR3: TGTGCCAGCAGCTTAAACACAGGGTTAGGCTACGAGCAGTACTTC.

This clone was counted only a few times. The genes are TRBV6-6 and TRBJ2-7, with D possibly being TRBD1 (6 bases). This CDR3 is 15 amino acids long. Germline CDR1 is MNHNY and CDR2 is SVGAGI (reference sequence). Trimming pared 8 bases from V and 2 bases from J, leaving 19 bases between. CDR3 loop: CASGGVTGKTYEQYF. The CDR3 DNA sequence: TGTGCCAGCGGAGGTGTCACAGGGAAAACCTACGAGCAGTACTTC.

The genes are TRBV7-2 and TRBJ1-5; tentatively, D is TRBD1 (5 bases). The CDR3 contains 15 residues. The V gene's germline CDR1 is SGHTA and CDR2 FQGNSA. Trimming stripped 5 bases from V and 8 bases from J, with 19 bases between. The CDR3 coding sequence is TGTGCCAGCAGCCCCGGGGGACCGGGGGAGGAGCCCCAGCATTTT. This gives the protein CASSPGGPGEEPQHF.

The V call is TRBV5-1, the J call TRBJ1-4, with D maybe TRBD1 (5 bases). The CDR3 loop spans 15 amino acids. V dropped 4 bases and J dropped 7 bases, with 17 bases sitting between them. The V gene's germline CDR1 is SGHRS and CDR2 YFSETQ. CDR3 DNA sequence: TGCGCCAGCAGCCCCAGGGTGGGGCAAGGTGAAAAACTGTTTTTT. It yields the protein CASSPRVGQGEKLFF.

The chain uses TRBV28 and TRBJ1-3; D not resolved. This CDR3 spans 15 amino acids. Germline CDR1 is MDHEN and CDR2 is SYDVKM. V was clipped by 6 bases and J by 4 bases, with 16 bases between them. CDR3 residues: CASSLTELWGNTIYF. In DNA, the CDR3 is TGTGCCAGCAGCCTAACAGAACTCTGGGGAAACACCATATATTTT.

A remark on this clone: This may come from a read error, since a much larger clone is one base off. This CDR3 reads CASGLRGQGGGYTF. In nucleotides, the CDR3 is TGTGCCAGCGGCTTACGGGGACAGGGTGGCGGCTACACCTTC. The J gene is TRBJ1-2, the V gene TRBV7-9; 9 bases agree with TRBD1. The CDR3 is 14 residues long. The germline gives CDR1 SEHNR, CDR2 FQNEAQ (reference sequence).

This clone has just a few counts. V and J are TRBV25-1 and TRBJ2-1; 7 bases are shared with TRBD2. Germline CDR1 reads MGHDK; CDR2 reads SYGVNS. The CDR3 extends over 16 amino acids. V lost 3 bases, J lost 7 bases, and 12 bases stayed unmatched. Written as DNA, the CDR3 is TGTGCCAGCAGTGAGGTCTATGGTAGCGGGTCGAATGAGCAGTTCTTC. Its protein product is CASSEVYGSGSNEQFF.

As concerns this clone: The sample contains more than one DNA sequence encoding this CDR3. The chain links TRBV27 to TRBJ1-2; D ambiguous. V gave up 3 bases and J gave up 0 bases, with 5 bases separating them. CDR1 MNHEY and CDR2 SMNVEV come from the germline V gene (reference sequence). This CDR3 comprises 13 residues. The CDR3 is CASSFRANYGYTF. For the CDR3, the DNA is TGTGCCAGCAGTTTTAGAGCTAACTATGGCTACACCTTC.

This clone turned up a few times. The J gene is TRBJ2-3, the V gene TRBV14; no reliable D call. V was shortened by 2 bases and J by 0 bases, with 12 bases between the two germline ends. Germline V gives CDR1 SGHDN, CDR2 FVKESK. This CDR3 has 16 amino acids. The DNA for the CDR3 is TGTGCCAGCAGCCAAATCGGTCCTGAGAGCACAGATACGCAGTATTTT. Translation: CASSQIGPESTDTQYF.

The chain uses TRBV2 and TRBJ2-5, with TRBD1 matching over 10 bases. Trimming took 7 bases from V and 5 from J; bases not matched to a gene: 10. The CDR3 runs 15 residues. Germline CDR1 and CDR2: SNHLY and FYNNEI. The CDR3 here is CASNRRQGARETQYF. The CDR3 nucleotides read TGTGCCAGCAACCGAAGACAGGGGGCCCGGGAGACCCAGTACTTC. Using reference TRBV2 and TRBJ2-5 for the parts outside the CDR3, the full variable domain is EPEVTQTPSHQVTQMGQEVILRCVPISNHLYFYWYRQILGQKVEFLVSFYNNEISEKSEIFDDQFSVERPDGSNFTLKIRSTKLEDSAMYFCASNRRQGARETQYFGPGTRLLVL.